Given below is one T cell receptor beta chain in context. The data were produced by immunoSEQ multiplex PCR, yet TCRdb's version contains in-frame clones alone and is incomplete. The table has 75,000 to 100,000 clones, 85% to 95% seen once. V gave up 3 bases and J gave up 5 bases, with 19 bases separating them. This CDR3 is 16 amino acids long. CDR1 is LNHDA, CDR2 SQIVND, per germline (reference sequence). This entry comes from a study of technical replicates of blood from several donors. This receptor was identified in a human donor in good health. V usage is TRBV19 and J usage is TRBJ2-5; a possible D gene is TRBD1 (5 bases). The sample comprised T cells isolated from PBMCs. The CDR3 nucleotides are TGTGCCAGTAGTATGGCTTTAGCAGGGATGACGGAGACCCAGTACTTC. Translating it yields CASSMALAGMTETQYF.